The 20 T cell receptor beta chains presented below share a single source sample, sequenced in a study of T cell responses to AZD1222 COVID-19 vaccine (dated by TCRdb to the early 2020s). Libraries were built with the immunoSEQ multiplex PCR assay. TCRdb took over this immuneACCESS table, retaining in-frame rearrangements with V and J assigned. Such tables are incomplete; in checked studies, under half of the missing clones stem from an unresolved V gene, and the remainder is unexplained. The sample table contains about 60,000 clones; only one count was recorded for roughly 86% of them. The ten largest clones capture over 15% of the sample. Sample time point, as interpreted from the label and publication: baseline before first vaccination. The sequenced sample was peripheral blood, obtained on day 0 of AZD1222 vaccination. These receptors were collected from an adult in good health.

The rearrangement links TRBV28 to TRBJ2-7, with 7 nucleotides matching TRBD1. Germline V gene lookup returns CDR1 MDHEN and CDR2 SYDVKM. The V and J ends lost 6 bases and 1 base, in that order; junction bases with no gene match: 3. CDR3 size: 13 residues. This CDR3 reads CASRLDRSYEQYF. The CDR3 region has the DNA TGTGCCAGCAGGCTGGACAGGTCCTACGAGCAGTACTTC.

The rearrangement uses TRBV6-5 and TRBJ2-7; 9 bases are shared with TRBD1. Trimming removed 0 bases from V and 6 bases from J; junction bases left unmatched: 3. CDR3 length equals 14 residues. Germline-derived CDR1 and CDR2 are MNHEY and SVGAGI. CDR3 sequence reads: CASSYSTTGGEQYF. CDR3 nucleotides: TGTGCCAGCAGTTACTCGACGACAGGGGGCGAGCAGTACTTC.

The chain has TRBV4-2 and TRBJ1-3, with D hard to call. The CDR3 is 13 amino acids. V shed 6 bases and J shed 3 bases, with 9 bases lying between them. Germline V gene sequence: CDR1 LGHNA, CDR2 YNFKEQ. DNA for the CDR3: TGTGCCAGCAGGATCGTCTTTGGAAACACCATATATTTT. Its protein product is CASRIVFGNTIYF.

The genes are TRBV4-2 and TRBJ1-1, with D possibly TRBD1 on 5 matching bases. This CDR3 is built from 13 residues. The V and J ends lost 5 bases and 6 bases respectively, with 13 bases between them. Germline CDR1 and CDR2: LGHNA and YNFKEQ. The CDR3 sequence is CASSSQGSPEAFF. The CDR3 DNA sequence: TGTGCCAGCAGCTCGCAGGGTTCTCCTGAAGCTTTCTTT.

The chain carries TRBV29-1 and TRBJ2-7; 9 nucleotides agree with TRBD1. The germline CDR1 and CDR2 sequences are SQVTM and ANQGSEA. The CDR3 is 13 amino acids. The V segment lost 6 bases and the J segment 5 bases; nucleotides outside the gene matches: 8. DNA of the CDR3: TGCAGCGTCGAGAGGGGACAGGGAGACGAGCAGTACTTC. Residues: CSVERGQGDEQYF.

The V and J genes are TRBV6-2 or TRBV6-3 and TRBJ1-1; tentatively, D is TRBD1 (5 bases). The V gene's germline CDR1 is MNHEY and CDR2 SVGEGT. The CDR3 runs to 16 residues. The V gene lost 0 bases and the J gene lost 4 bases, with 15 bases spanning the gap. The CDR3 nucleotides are TGTGCCAGCAGTTACTCGATGGGACGCCGGGGCACTGAAGCTTTCTTT. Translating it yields CASSYSMGRRGTEAFF.

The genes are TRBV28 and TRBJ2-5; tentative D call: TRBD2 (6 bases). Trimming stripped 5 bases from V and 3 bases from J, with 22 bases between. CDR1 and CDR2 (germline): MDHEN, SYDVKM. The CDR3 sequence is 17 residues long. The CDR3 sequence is CASSLLPGLLPEETQYF. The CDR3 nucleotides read TGTGCCAGCAGTCTCCTCCCGGGACTCTTACCAGAAGAGACCCAGTACTTC.

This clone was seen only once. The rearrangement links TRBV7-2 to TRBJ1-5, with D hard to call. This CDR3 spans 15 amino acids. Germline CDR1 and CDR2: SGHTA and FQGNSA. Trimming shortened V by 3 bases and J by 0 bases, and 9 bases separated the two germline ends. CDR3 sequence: CASSLDGNSNQPQHF. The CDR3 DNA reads TGTGCCAGCAGCTTGGACGGTAATAGCAATCAGCCCCAGCATTTT.

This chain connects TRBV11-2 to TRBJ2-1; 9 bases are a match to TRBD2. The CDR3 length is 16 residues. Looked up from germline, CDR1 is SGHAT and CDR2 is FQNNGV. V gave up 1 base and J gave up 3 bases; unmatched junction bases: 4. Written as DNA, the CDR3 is TGTGCCAGCAGCTTAGGTCTAGCGGGACACTACAATGAGCAGTTCTTC. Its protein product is CASSLGLAGHYNEQFF. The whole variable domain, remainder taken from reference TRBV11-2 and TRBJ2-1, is EAGVAQSPRYKIIEKRQSVAFWCNPISGHATLYWYQQILGQGPKLLIQFQNNGVVDDSQLPKDRFSAERLKGVDSTLKIQPAKLEDSAVYLCASSLGLAGHYNEQFFGPGTRLTVL.

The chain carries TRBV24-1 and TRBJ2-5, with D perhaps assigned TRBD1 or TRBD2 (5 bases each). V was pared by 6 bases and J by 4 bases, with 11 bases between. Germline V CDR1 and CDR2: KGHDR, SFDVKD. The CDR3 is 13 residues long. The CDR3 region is CATSPRDRETQYF. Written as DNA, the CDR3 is TGTGCCACCAGTCCTCGGGACCGAGAGACCCAGTACTTC.

The CDR3 DNA follows: TGCGCCAGCAGCCGGAGACTAGCGGAGGCCGAGACCCAGTACTTC. This sequence encodes CASSRRLAEAETQYF. The genes are TRBV5-1 and TRBJ2-5; 9 nucleotides line up with TRBD2. V gave up 4 bases and J gave up 5 bases; unmatched junction bases: 9. This CDR3 has 15 amino acids. Germline V lookup: CDR1 SGHRS, CDR2 YFSETQ. The full variable domain, with the rest looked up from reference TRBV5-1 and TRBJ2-5, is KAGVTQTPRYLIKTRGQQVTLSCSPISGHRSVSWYQQTPGQGLQFLFEYFSETQRNKGNFPGRFSGRQFSNSRSEMNVSTLELGDSALYLCASSRRLAEAETQYFGPGTRLLVL.

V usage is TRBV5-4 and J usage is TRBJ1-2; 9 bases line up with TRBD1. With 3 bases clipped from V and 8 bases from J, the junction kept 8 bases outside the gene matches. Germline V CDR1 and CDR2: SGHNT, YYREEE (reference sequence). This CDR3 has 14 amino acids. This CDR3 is CASSSSTGGWGYTF. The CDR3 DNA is TGTGCCAGCAGCTCATCAACAGGGGGCTGGGGCTACACCTTC.

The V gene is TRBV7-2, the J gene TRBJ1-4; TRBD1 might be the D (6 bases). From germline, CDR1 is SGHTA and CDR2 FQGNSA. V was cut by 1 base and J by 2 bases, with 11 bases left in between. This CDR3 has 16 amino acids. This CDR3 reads CASSLVSGGTNEKLFF. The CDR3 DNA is TGTGCCAGCAGCTTAGTTTCGGGGGGCACTAATGAAAAACTGTTTTTT.

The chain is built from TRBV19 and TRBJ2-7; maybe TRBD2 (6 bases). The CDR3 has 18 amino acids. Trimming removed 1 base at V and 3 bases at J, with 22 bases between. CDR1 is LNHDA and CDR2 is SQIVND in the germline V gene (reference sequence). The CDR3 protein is CASSIGGAAIEGVYEQYF. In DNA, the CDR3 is TGTGCCAGTAGTATAGGCGGGGCAGCTATCGAAGGGGTCTACGAGCAGTACTTC.

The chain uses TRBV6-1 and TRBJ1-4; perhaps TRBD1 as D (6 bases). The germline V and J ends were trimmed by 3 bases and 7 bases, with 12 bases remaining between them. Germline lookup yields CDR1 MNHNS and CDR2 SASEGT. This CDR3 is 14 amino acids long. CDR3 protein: CASSDVRGGEKLFF. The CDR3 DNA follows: TGTGCCAGCAGTGATGTCAGGGGAGGTGAAAAACTGTTTTTT.

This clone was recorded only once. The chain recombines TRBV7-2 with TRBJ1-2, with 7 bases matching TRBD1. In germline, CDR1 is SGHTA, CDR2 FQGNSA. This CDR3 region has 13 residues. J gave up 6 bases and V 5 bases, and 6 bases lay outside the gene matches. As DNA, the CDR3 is TGTGCCAGCAGCGTCCGACAGGGCGATGGCTACACCTTC. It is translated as CASSVRQGDGYTF.

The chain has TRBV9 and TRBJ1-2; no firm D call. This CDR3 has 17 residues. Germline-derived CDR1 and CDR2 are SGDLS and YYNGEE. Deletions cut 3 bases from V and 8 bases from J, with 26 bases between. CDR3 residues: CASSAGDKALYGLGYTF. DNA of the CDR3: TGTGCCAGCAGCGCAGGAGACAAAGCTCTCTATGGCTTAGGCTACACCTTC. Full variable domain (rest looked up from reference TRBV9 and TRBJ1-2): DSGVTQTPKHLITATGQRVTLRCSPRSGDLSVYWYQQSLDQGLQFLIQYYNGEERAKGNILERFSAQQFPDLHSELNLSSLELGDSALYFCASSAGDKALYGLGYTFGSGTRLTVV.

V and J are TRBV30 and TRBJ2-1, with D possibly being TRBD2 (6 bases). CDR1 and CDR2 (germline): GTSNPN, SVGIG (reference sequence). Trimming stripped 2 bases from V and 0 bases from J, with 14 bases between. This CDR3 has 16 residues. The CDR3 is CAWSLSGDRSYNEQFF. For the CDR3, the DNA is TGTGCCTGGAGTTTATCGGGAGATCGCTCCTACAATGAGCAGTTCTTC. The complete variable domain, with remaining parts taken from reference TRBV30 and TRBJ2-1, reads SQTIHQWPATLVQPVGSPLSLECTVEGTSNPNLYWYRQAAGRGLQLLFYSVGIGQISSEVPQNLSASRPQDRQFILSSKKLLLSDSGFYLCAWSLSGDRSYNEQFFGPGTRLTVL.

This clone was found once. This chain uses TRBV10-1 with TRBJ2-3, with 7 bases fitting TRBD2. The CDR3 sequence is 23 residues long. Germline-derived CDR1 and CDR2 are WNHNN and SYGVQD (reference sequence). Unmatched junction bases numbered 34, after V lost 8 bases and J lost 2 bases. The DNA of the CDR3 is TGCGCCAGCGAACGCGGCCGGGCAGGCCGACTAGCCCGAGCCGCCTCGAACACAGATACGCAGTATTTT. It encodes CASERGRAGRLARAASNTDTQYF.

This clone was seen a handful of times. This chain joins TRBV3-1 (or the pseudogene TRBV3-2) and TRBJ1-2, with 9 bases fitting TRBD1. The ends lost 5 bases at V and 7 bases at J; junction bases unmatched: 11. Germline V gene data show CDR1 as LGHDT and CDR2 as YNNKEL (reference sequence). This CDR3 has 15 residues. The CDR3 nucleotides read TGTGCCAGCAGCAACAGACAGGGGGGCGTGAGTGGCTACACCTTC. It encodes CASSNRQGGVSGYTF.